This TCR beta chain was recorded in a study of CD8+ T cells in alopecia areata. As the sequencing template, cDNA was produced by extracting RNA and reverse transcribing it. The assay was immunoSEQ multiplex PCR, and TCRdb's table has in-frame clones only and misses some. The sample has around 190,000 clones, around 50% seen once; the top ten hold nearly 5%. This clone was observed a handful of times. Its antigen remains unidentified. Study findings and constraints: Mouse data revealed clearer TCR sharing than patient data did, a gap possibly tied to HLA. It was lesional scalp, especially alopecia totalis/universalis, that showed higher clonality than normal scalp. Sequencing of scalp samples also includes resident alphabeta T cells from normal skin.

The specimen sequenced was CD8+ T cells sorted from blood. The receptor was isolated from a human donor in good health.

CDR3 sequence reads: CASSFWQGGTGELFF. CDR3 nucleotide sequence: TGCGCCAGCAGCTTCTGGCAGGGTGGCACCGGGGAGCTGTTTTTT. The chain employs TRBV5-1 and TRBJ2-2; D perhaps matches TRBD1 (5 bases). V was clipped by 2 bases and J by 4 bases, with 12 bases between them. Per the germline V gene, CDR1 is SGHRS and CDR2 is YFSETQ. The CDR3 has 15 amino acids.